This T cell receptor beta chain was recorded in a study of response to subunit inactivated influenza vaccine. This clonotype was detected a few times. The CDR3 covers 17 residues. Trimming took off 0 bases at V and 4 bases at J, with 16 bases between the two ends. TCRdb reanalysed the RT-PCR reads using MiXCR and keeps one entry per CDR3 protein. The sample carries approximately 530,000 distinct CDR3 sequences, under 9% recorded once. This receptor was obtained from a man aged 50 to 69 who received an inactivated influenza vaccine. The starting material was PBMCs from blood, obtained roughly 24 months after vaccination. The genes are TRBV12-3 or TRBV12-4 and TRBJ1-3; D unclear. The CDR3 loop is CASSLALVGPWGNTIYF. In nucleotides, the CDR3 is TGTGCCAGCAGTTTAGCGCTTGTGGGCCCCTGGGGAAACACCATATATTTT.